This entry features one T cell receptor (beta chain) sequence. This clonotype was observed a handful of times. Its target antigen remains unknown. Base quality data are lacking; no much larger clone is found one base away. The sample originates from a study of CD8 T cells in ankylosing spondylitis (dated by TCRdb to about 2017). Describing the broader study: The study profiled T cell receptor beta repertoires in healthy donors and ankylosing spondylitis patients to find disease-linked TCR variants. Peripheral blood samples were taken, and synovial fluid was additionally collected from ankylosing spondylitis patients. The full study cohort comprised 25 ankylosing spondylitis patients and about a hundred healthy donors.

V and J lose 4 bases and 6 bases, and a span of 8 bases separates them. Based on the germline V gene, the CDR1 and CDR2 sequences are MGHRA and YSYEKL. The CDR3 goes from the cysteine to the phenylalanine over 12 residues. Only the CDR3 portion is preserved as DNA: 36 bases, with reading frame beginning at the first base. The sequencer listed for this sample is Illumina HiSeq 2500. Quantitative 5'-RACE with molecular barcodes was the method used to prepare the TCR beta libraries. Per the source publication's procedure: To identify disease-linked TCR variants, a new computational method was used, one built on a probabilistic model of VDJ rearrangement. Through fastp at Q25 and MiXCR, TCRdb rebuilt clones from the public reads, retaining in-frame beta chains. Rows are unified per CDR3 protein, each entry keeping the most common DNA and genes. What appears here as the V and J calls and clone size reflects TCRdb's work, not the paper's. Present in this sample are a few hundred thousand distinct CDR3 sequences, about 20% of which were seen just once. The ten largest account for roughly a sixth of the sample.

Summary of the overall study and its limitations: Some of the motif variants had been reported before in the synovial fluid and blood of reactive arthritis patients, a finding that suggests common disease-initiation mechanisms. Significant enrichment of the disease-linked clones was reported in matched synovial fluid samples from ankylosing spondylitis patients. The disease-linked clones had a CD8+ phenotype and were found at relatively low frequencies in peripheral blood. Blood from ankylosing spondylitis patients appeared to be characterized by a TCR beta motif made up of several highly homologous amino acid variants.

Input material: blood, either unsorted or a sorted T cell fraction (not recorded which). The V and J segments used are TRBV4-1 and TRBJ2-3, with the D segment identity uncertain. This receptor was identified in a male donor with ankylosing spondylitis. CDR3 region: CASSRPADTQYF. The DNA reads TGCGCCAGCAGCCGTCCCGCCGATACGCAGTATTTT.